The source of this T cell receptor (beta chain) is a study of T-cell memory formation after mild COVID-19 (dated by TCRdb to the early 2020s). In the study overall: TCR sequence clusters from the two donors were largely donor specific. Longitudinal TCRalpha and TCRbeta repertoire sequencing tracked T-cell clones expanding and contracting after mild COVID-19 in a couple of donors. Two young, previously healthy adult volunteers, one female and one male, were included in the cohort.

What the work shows at the level of the full study, not this receptor alone: Clones contracting from day 15 to 85 had balanced CD4/CD8 phenotypes, while a second wave expanding from day 15 to 37 was biased towards CD4+. SARS-CoV-2 specificity was not confirmed for the second-wave clones peaking on day 37. Some responding clones were detected in pre-infection memory, suggesting pre-existing cross-reactive memory T cells joined the SARS-CoV-2 response. The study included only a couple of mild cases, and larger cohorts that include severe cases with pre-infection samples were judged to be necessary. Contracting CD4+ clones turned up mainly in the CM and EM memory subsets, whereas EMRA was where CD8+ clones were enriched.

Ficoll-Paque density gradient centrifugation was used to isolate PBMCs. Data came from an Illumina NovaSeq 6000. cDNA libraries for TCRalpha and TCRbeta were prepared by 5'RACE using constant-segment primers, with sample barcodes and unique molecular identifiers added. RNA was extracted from every sample with Trizol reagent. Amplification of the libraries took two PCR steps, and the second step added a second sample barcode plus Illumina TruSeq adapters. Sequencing of the libraries was done on an Illumina NovaSeq, producing 2 x 150 bp paired-end reads. The authors' pipeline ran thus. Demultiplexing of reads and collapsing into UMI-guided consensus sequences were performed with migec v1.2.7. With mixcr v2.1.11, UMI consensuses were aligned to TRA and TRB V and J templates and assembled into clonotypes. A clonotype was counted as expanded or contracted only if both edgeR and NoisET called the change significant, with noise models trained on biological replicates. For edgeR calls, the thresholds were a false discovery rate-adjusted p below 0.01 and a log2 fold-change of 1. As an exploratory analysis of dynamics, PCA with hierarchical clustering was applied to max-normalized trajectories of the 1000 most abundant clonotypes. The CD4 or CD8 phenotype of responding clones was assigned using the separately sequenced CD4+ and CD8+ repertoires. Clones were called with MiXCR by TCRdb after fastp trimmed the public reads at Q25, and only in-frame beta chains were retained. Rows with one shared CDR3 protein collapse into an entry with the most common genes and DNA. The V and J calls and clone size come from TCRdb's table, not from the authors' own analysis. The sample data list about 390,000 distinct CDR3 sequences, and about a sixth of these were observed just once. 20% to 25% of the sample lies in the top ten.

About this clonotype: No cognate antigen has been identified for it. The sample holds no much larger clone one base away, and base qualities are not on file.

V sheds 5 bases and J sheds 0 bases, leaving 13 bases between their ends. The germline V gene (reference sequence) supplies CDR1 SEHNR and CDR2 FQNEAQ. Spanning cysteine to phenylalanine, the CDR3 consists of 15 amino acids. Only the CDR3 region is kept as DNA, spanning 45 bases read in frame from base 1. Material: PBMCs or a T cell subset sorted from them (not recorded which). In this chain, TRBV7-9 is recombined with TRBJ1-2, with TRBD1 as a weak D call on 6 bases. The TCR sequence derives from a man between 18 and 29 years old who had mild COVID-19 (a few samples of this study predate the infection). The sample titles of this study are shuffled in the database, so cell type and time point are left out; the donor was told from shared clones. The DNA sequence follows: TGTGCCAGCAGCAAACGCAGGGGCCCTAACTATGGCTACACCTTC. This is translated as CASSKRRGPNYGYTF.